Below are 18 T cell receptor beta chains sequenced from a single sample in a study of T cells in Graves' hyperthyroidism and ophthalmopathy (dated by TCRdb to between 2018 and 2020). The method behind the library was multiplex PCR. TCRdb shows the sequencer as Illumina HiSeq 2000. The TCR beta CDR3 regions were amplified from the RNA transcripts. The TCR CDR3 was subjected to a first round of RT-PCR using the HTBI primer set and the Qiagen OneStep RT-PCR kit. TCRdb trimmed the raw reads at Q25, called clones with MiXCR and kept productive beta chains. Identical CDR3 proteins give one entry, which carries the most common genes and DNA. The sample includes approximately 360,000 distinct CDR3 sequences, with approximately 25% observed a single time. The ten top clones hold more than 60% of the sample. Sequences were obtained from blood. The receptors shown here come from a man over 45 with Graves' hyperthyroidism.

The rearrangement joins TRBV18 to TRBJ1-4; 10 nucleotides agree with TRBD1. This CDR3 has 12 residues. V dropped 4 bases and J dropped 13; count of bases not matched to a gene: 3. The V gene's germline CDR1 is KGHSH and CDR2 LQKENI. CDR3 nucleotides: TGTGCCAGCTCACAGGGACAGGGGCGACTGTTTTTT. It codes for CASSQGQGRLFF.

This clonotype appeared many times. V usage is TRBV2 and J usage is TRBJ2-1; 10 bases are shared with TRBD2. This CDR3 has 17 amino acids. The germline gives CDR1 SNHLY, CDR2 FYNNEI. V gave up 4 bases and J gave up 8 bases; unmatched junction bases: 14. The CDR3 sequence: CASSVPSGRSLVDEQFF. The DNA for the CDR3 is TGTGCCAGCAGTGTTCCTAGCGGGAGATCCCTCGTCGATGAGCAGTTCTTC.

This clonotype was detected a few times. The chain joins TRBV12-5 to TRBJ2-2, with 9 nucleotides matching TRBD1. Germline lookup yields CDR1 LGHNT and CDR2 FRNRAP. Unmatched junction bases numbered 12, after V lost 9 bases and J lost 4 bases. The CDR3 has 16 residues. As DNA, the CDR3 is TGTGCTAGCCGAAACTCCGGGACAGGGCTCACCGGGGAGCTGTTTTTT. Its translation: CASRNSGTGLTGELFF.

The V and J genes are TRBV4-2 and TRBJ2-3; 10 nucleotides line up with TRBD2. V lost 1 base to trimming and J lost 10 bases; unmatched junction nucleotides: 5. Germline CDR1 LGHNA, CDR2 YNFKEQ. The CDR3 totals 14 residues. The CDR3 DNA reads as TGTGCCAGCAGCCAAGGGTCAGCGGGAGGGGCGCAGTATTTT. Residues: CASSQGSAGGAQYF.

About this clonotype: A junction boundary mismatches the germline segment, possibly from a read error. The J gene is TRBJ2-1, the V gene TRBV24-1, with D possibly being TRBD2 (7 bases). This CDR3 spans 16 amino acids. Germline V lookup: CDR1 KGHDR, CDR2 SFDVKD. Written as DNA, the CDR3 is TGTGCCACCAGTGATCCCAGGACTAGGGGGTACAATAAGCAGTTCTTC. This gives the protein CATSDPRTRGYNKQFF.

J is TRBJ1-2 and V is TRBV2, with 7 bases identical to TRBD1. The CDR3 spans 13 residues. Trimming cost V 6 bases and J 4 bases; bases outside gene matches: 5. The germline CDR1 and CDR2 sequences are SNHLY and FYNNEI. CDR3 coding DNA: TGTGCCAGCAGACAGGGGCAGCTCTATGGCTACACCTTC. It is translated as CASRQGQLYGYTF. Together with reference TRBV2 and TRBJ1-2, the CDR3 gives the full variable domain: EPEVTQTPSHQVTQMGQEVILRCVPISNHLYFYWYRQILGQKVEFLVSFYNNEISEKSEIFDDQFSVERPDGSNFTLKIRSTKLEDSAMYFCASRQGQLYGYTFGSGTRLTVV.

This clonotype was counted ten times or more. The V gene is TRBV28, the J gene TRBJ2-3; 11 positions match TRBD2. CDR1 MDHEN and CDR2 SYDVKM come from the germline V gene. V trimming: 3 bases; J trimming: 6 bases; junction bases outside the gene matches: 11. This CDR3 spans 17 amino acids. This chain's CDR3 is CASSFSSGTSGPDTQYF. DNA for the CDR3: TGTGCCAGCAGTTTTTCCAGCGGGACTAGCGGCCCGGATACGCAGTATTTT.

This clonotype was counted at least ten times. The genes are TRBV3-1 and TRBJ1-4, with 9 bases identical to TRBD1. With 0 bases clipped from V and 8 bases from J, the junction kept 4 bases outside the gene matches. The CDR3 contains 15 residues. Germline lookup yields CDR1 LGHDT and CDR2 YNNKEL (reference sequence). In nucleotides, the CDR3 is TGTGCCAGCAGCCAAGAAACAGGGGGCACGGAAAAACTGTTTTTT. It translates to CASSQETGGTEKLFF. Together with reference TRBV3-1 and TRBJ1-4, the CDR3 gives the full variable domain: DTAVSQTPKYLVTQMGNDKSIKCEQNLGHDTMYWYKQDSKKFLKIMFSYNNKELIINETVPNRFSPKSPDKAHLNLHINSLELGDSAVYFCASSQETGGTEKLFFGSGTQLSVL.

The chain uses TRBV18 and TRBJ2-1, with D unclear. V was trimmed by 3 bases and J by 0 bases, leaving 9 bases between them. Per germline, CDR1 KGHSH and CDR2 LQKENI. There are 15 residues in the CDR3. The CDR3 DNA sequence: TGTGCCAGCTCACCCGACGCCTACTCCTACAATGAGCAGTTCTTC. Translated, it gives CASSPDAYSYNEQFF.

V usage is TRBV7-2 and J usage is TRBJ2-5; D gene unclear. Trimming left V 5 bases short and J 5 bases short, with 9 bases between. Germline loops: CDR1 SGHTA, CDR2 FQGNSA. The CDR3 length is 12 residues. In DNA, the CDR3 is TGTGCCAGCAGCCCCCTTGTGGAGACCCAGTACTTC. Residues: CASSPLVETQYF.

This chain joins TRBV13 and TRBJ2-1, with unresolved D. This CDR3 is built from 11 residues. V was pared by 4 bases and J by 10 bases, with 8 bases between. CDR1 and CDR2 (germline): PRHDT, FYEKMQ (reference sequence). Written as DNA, the CDR3 is TGTGCCAGCAGCTACCTTAGCGAGCAGTTCTTC. This encodes CASSYLSEQFF. The entire variable domain, with the rest obtained from reference TRBV13 and TRBJ2-1, is as follows: AAGVIQSPRHLIKEKRETATLKCYPIPRHDTVYWYQQGPGQDPQFLISFYEKMQSDKGSIPDRFSAQQFSDYHSELNMSSLELGDSALYFCASSYLSEQFFGPGTRLTVL.

In its sample, this clonotype was seen a few times. This chain links TRBV5-5 with TRBJ2-1; D gene ambiguous. This CDR3 comprises 15 residues. Germline CDR1 is SGHKS and CDR2 is YYEKEE (reference sequence). The ends were cut back, 0 bases at V and 8 bases at J, with 15 bases in the middle. The CDR3 region has the DNA TGTGCCAGCAGCTTGGACGCCGCTGTTTCTGATGAGCAGTTCTTC. This codes for CASSLDAAVSDEQFF.

This clonotype has only a few counts. The chain uses TRBV11-3 and TRBJ2-2; D gene uncertain. Trimming stripped 4 bases from V and 6 bases from J, with 18 bases between. The length of the CDR3 is 16 residues. CDR1 is SGHNT and CDR2 is YENEEA in the germline V gene. The CDR3 DNA follows: TGTGCCAGCAGCTCCCCGCTATTTTTGAGGTCCGGGGAGCTGTTTTTT. The encoded protein is CASSSPLFLRSGELFF.

The rearrangement joins TRBV20-1 to TRBJ2-7, with 7 bases that match TRBD2. Germline V gives CDR1 DFQATT, CDR2 SNEGSKA (reference sequence). This CDR3 is 14 amino acids long. Losses at the gene ends were 3 bases for V and 0 bases for J; bases not matched to a gene: 5. The CDR3 bases are TGCAGTGCTAGTTACAGCGGGGCCTCCTACGAGCAGTACTTC. Translating it yields CSASYSGASYEQYF.

This chain connects TRBV7-2 to TRBJ2-7; D is undetermined. In germline, CDR1 is SGHTA, CDR2 FQGNSA. The CDR3 extends over 15 amino acids. V was shortened by 5 bases and J by 5 bases, with 19 bases between the two germline ends. CDR3 loop: CASSQEWQVLHEQYF. The CDR3 nucleotides are TGTGCCAGCAGCCAAGAGTGGCAGGTTCTCCACGAGCAGTACTTC.

The rearrangement joins TRBV4-1 to TRBJ2-7; D not resolved. Per the germline V gene, CDR1 is MGHRA and CDR2 is YSYEKL. The CDR3 sequence is 15 residues long. V was clipped by 6 bases and J by 0 bases, with 15 bases between them. The CDR3, as DNA: TGCGCCAGCAGTTACCTCCTAGGGTCCTCCTACGAGCAGTACTTC. Translating gives CASSYLLGSSYEQYF.

This clonotype was seen a handful of times. The chain has TRBV7-9 and TRBJ2-7; D is uncertain. Trimming took 5 bases from V and 0 from J, leaving 8 bases between them. The CDR3 spans 13 residues. CDR1 and CDR2 from the germline V gene are SEHNR and FQNEAQ (reference sequence). The CDR3 region is CASSRRDSYEQYF. The CDR3, as DNA: TGTGCCAGCAGCCGAAGGGACTCCTACGAGCAGTACTTC.

This chain links TRBV6-1 with TRBJ2-5; D unclear. This CDR3 contains 15 residues. V was cut by 3 bases and J by 4 bases, with 15 bases left in between. CDR1 is MNHNS and CDR2 is SASEGT in the germline V gene. The CDR3 spells CASSDLRNEGETQYF. The CDR3 nucleotides are TGTGCCAGCAGTGATTTGAGAAACGAAGGAGAGACCCAGTACTTC.